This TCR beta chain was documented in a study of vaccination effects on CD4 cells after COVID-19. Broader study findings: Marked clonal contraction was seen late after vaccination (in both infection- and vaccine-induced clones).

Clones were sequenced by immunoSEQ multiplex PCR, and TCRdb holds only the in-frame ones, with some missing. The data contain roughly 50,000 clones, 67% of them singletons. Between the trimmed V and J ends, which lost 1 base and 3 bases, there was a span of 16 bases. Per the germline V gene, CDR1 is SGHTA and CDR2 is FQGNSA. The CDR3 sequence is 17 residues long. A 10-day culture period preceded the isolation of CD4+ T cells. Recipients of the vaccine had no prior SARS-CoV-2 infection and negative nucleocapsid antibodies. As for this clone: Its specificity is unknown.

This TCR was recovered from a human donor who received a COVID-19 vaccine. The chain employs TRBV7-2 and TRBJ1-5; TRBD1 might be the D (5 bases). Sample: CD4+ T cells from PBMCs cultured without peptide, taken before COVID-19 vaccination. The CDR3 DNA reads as TGTGCCAGCAGCTTAGTGGGGGGGGGAAGCTTCAATCAGCCCCAGCATTTT. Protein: CASSLVGGGSFNQPQHF.